Shown below are 8 T cell receptor beta chains from a single sample sequenced in a study of CD8+ T cells in alopecia areata (dated by TCRdb to about 2018). What this sample's time point label stands for: around 24 weeks on oral tofacitinib. The intended sense of this specimen's treatment or condition label: oral pan-JAK inhibitor, 5-10 mg twice daily. The library was made by the immunoSEQ multiplex PCR assay. RNA was extracted from all samples and reverse transcribed into cDNA as template for TCR sequencing. What TCRdb holds here is the immuneACCESS table cut down to in-frame rearrangements. Part of the clones is not present; checked against another copy, under half of the missing clones reflect an unresolved V gene, and the others are unexplained. The sample table records 270,000 or so clones; roughly 50% of these occur just once. The ten biggest clones cover 1.8% of the sample. The input for sequencing was CD4+ T cells sorted from blood, taken at week 24, from a patient treated with tofacitinib. The receptors shown here come from a human donor with alopecia areata.

This sequence joins TRBV30 and TRBJ2-2; D is possibly TRBD1 (6 bases). V lost 7 bases to trimming and J lost 0 bases, with 12 bases between them. Germline CDR1 and CDR2: GTSNPN and SVGIG (reference sequence). This CDR3 region has 14 residues. CDR3 DNA sequence: TGTGCCTCCAGGGGTGAGACGAACACCGGGGAGCTGTTTTTT. Protein: CASRGETNTGELFF.

CDR3 region: CASSGDSSYNEQFF. CDR3 nucleotide sequence: TGTGCCAGCAGCGGGGACAGCTCCTACAATGAGCAGTTCTTC. V and J are TRBV9 and TRBJ2-1; 7 nucleotides match TRBD1. Germline V gene data show CDR1 as SGDLS and CDR2 as YYNGEE. The CDR3 has 14 residues. V lost 3 bases to trimming and J lost 0 bases; unmatched junction nucleotides: 0.

The sample holds a few counts of this clone. This chain connects TRBV7-2 to TRBJ1-4, with D uncertain. CDR1 is SGHTA and CDR2 is FQGNSA in the germline V gene. The V gene lost 3 bases and the J gene lost 3 bases, with 11 bases spanning the gap. The CDR3 has 15 amino acids. The CDR3 loop reads CASSFDPPPNEKLFF. CDR3 nucleotide sequence: TGTGCCAGCAGCTTTGACCCCCCGCCTAATGAAAAACTGTTTTTT.

The chain couples TRBV30 to TRBJ1-1; D possibly corresponds to TRBD1 (5 bases). Germline assignment: CDR1 GTSNPN and CDR2 SVGIG (reference sequence). Trimming took 5 bases from V and 7 from J, leaving 14 bases between them. There are 12 residues in the CDR3. The CDR3 DNA reads as TGTGCCTGGGACCGGGACCGCTATGAAGCTTTCTTT. Its translation: CAWDRDRYEAFF.

This clone occurred a few times. The CDR3 loop reads CASGTDNYGYTF. CDR3 nucleotide sequence: TGTGCCAGCGGGACAGATAACTATGGCTACACCTTC. The rearrangement links TRBV2 to TRBJ1-2, with 7 bases that match TRBD1. CDR1 and CDR2 (germline): SNHLY, FYNNEI. The V and J ends lost 8 bases and 1 base, in that order; junction bases with no gene match: 1. The CDR3 has 12 residues.

This clone was counted between two and nine times. The V gene is TRBV30, the J gene TRBJ2-3; D is possibly TRBD1 or TRBD2 (5 bases each). The CDR3 covers 13 residues. V was clipped by 4 bases and J by 2 bases, with 10 bases between them. Per the germline V gene, CDR1 is GTSNPN and CDR2 is SVGIG (reference sequence). CDR3 in amino acids: CAWTGGTTDTQYF. DNA for the CDR3: TGTGCCTGGACTGGGGGTACCACAGATACGCAGTATTTT. Full variable domain (remainder filled in from reference TRBV30 and TRBJ2-3): SQTIHQWPATLVQPVGSPLSLECTVEGTSNPNLYWYRQAAGRGLQLLFYSVGIGQISSEVPQNLSASRPQDRQFILSSKKLLLSDSGFYLCAWTGGTTDTQYFGPGTRLTVL.

The rearrangement joins TRBV29-1 to TRBJ2-7; D unresolved. The CDR3 is 13 residues long. Between the trimmed V and J ends, which lost 2 bases and 0 bases, there was a span of 8 bases. The V gene's germline CDR1 is SQVTM and CDR2 ANQGSEA. CDR3 protein: CSVETATSYEQYF. The CDR3 DNA sequence: TGCAGCGTTGAAACAGCCACCTCCTACGAGCAGTACTTC.

This clone was counted between two and nine times. The chain employs TRBV29-1 and TRBJ1-5; D possibly corresponds to TRBD1 (5 bases). The CDR3 is 13 residues long. V dropped 7 bases and J dropped 2 bases, with 12 bases sitting between them. CDR1 is SQVTM and CDR2 is ANQGSEA in the germline V gene. CDR3 region: CSAAGGGNQPQHF. CDR3 nucleotide sequence: TGCAGCGCGGCCGGGGGTGGCAATCAGCCCCAGCATTTT.